The 20 T cell receptor beta chains below were found in one sample sequenced in a study of T cell responses to AZD1222 COVID-19 vaccine. Data came from immunoSEQ multiplex PCR; TCRdb stores just in-frame clones and leaves some out. The data hold some 150,000 clones, with 85% to 90% observed a single time. The sample here was peripheral blood, taken on day 0 of AZD1222 vaccination. The receptors come from an adult in good health.

The chain is built from TRBV5-5 and TRBJ1-4, with unresolved D. CDR3 length equals 13 residues. Trimming took 0 bases from V and 7 from J, leaving 7 bases between them. The V gene's germline CDR1 is SGHKS and CDR2 YYEKEE (reference sequence). The CDR3 sequence is CASSLVPREKLFF. DNA of the CDR3: TGTGCCAGCAGCTTGGTCCCCCGTGAAAAACTGTTTTTT.

This chain uses TRBV6-6 with TRBJ2-2, with 11 bases aligning to TRBD2. The CDR3 is 16 amino acids. CDR1 and CDR2 from the germline V gene are MNHNY and SVGAGI (reference sequence). Trimming at V came to 0 bases and at J to 3 bases, leaving 0 bases not matched to a gene. CDR3 DNA sequence: TGTGCCAGCAGTTACTCGACTAGCGGGGACACCGGGGAGCTGTTTTTT. Its translation: CASSYSTSGDTGELFF.

The V call is TRBV6-6, the J call TRBJ2-7, with D perhaps TRBD1 (6 bases). Per the germline V gene, CDR1 is MNHNY and CDR2 is SVGAGI (reference sequence). V was cut by 6 bases and J by 2 bases, with 11 bases left in between. CDR3 length: 13 residues. The CDR3 DNA reads as TGTGCCAGCAGACGGGACACCACCTACGAGCAGTACGTC. Its translation is CASRRDTTYEQYV.

This clone turned up a few times. The V and J genes are TRBV5-5 and TRBJ2-2, with 8 bases lining up with TRBD1. This CDR3 has 15 amino acids. The V gene end was trimmed by 0 bases and the J gene end by 5 bases; junction bases not matched to a gene: 3. Per the germline V gene, CDR1 is SGHKS and CDR2 is YYEKEE (reference sequence). CDR3 sequence (DNA): TGTGCCAGCAGCTTGGGGACAGGGTTTACCGGGGAGCTGTTTTTT. It encodes CASSLGTGFTGELFF.

The rearrangement joins TRBV5-4 to TRBJ1-2; D is ambiguous. CDR3 length: 14 residues. The germline gives CDR1 SGHNT, CDR2 YYREEE (reference sequence). Trimming removed 1 base from V and 5 bases from J, with 12 bases in between. CDR3 residues: CASSLMGSQYGYTF. The DNA for the CDR3 is TGTGCCAGCAGCTTGATGGGGTCCCAATATGGCTACACCTTC.

The chain carries TRBV11-1 and TRBJ1-1; D is possibly TRBD1 (5 bases). The CDR3 spans 14 residues. V was pared by 3 bases and J by 1 base, with 9 bases between. The germline V gene has CDR1 SGHAT and CDR2 FQDESV (reference sequence). CDR3 residues: CASSLGQGNTEAFF. The CDR3 bases are TGTGCCAGCAGCTTGGGCCAGGGGAACACTGAAGCTTTCTTT.

The rearrangement joins TRBV9 to TRBJ2-1; D is unclear. Germline lookup yields CDR1 SGDLS and CDR2 YYNGEE. V was cut by 4 bases and J by 7 bases, with 21 bases left in between. The CDR3 totals 16 residues. The CDR3: CASSPTALFAVNEQFF. CDR3 DNA sequence: TGTGCCAGCAGCCCTACAGCCCTTTTCGCGGTGAATGAGCAGTTCTTC.

This clone was found once. This chain links TRBV6-1 with TRBJ1-5; 9 bases align to TRBD1. Germline CDR1 and CDR2: MNHNS and SASEGT. This CDR3 has 17 residues. Germline trimming cut 4 bases from V and 6 bases from J; bases unmatched to any gene: 13. CDR3 residues: CASSARGGQGRSQPQHF. The CDR3 DNA sequence: TGTGCCAGCAGTGCCCGGGGGGGACAGGGTAGAAGTCAGCCCCAGCATTTT.

This chain connects TRBV9 to TRBJ2-2, with no clear D. Germline V gene data show CDR1 as SGDLS and CDR2 as YYNGEE. V gave up 0 bases and J gave up 6 bases, with 6 bases separating them. This CDR3 has 13 amino acids. The CDR3 here is CASSVEQAGELFF. The CDR3 region has the DNA TGTGCCAGCAGCGTAGAGCAGGCCGGGGAGCTGTTTTTT.

The V and J genes are TRBV11-2 and TRBJ2-5, with 7 bases identical to TRBD2. Germline values: CDR1 SGHAT, CDR2 FQNNGV. J was trimmed by 5 bases and V by 5 bases; bases with no gene match: 8. This CDR3 has 14 residues. The CDR3 is CASSLRVGGETQYF. The CDR3 DNA sequence: TGTGCCAGCAGCCTCCGAGTGGGAGGGGAGACCCAGTACTTC.

The V gene is TRBV3-1 (or the pseudogene TRBV3-2), the J gene TRBJ1-6; D is unresolved. Germline CDR1 and CDR2: LGHDT and YNNKEL (reference sequence). The length of the CDR3 is 14 residues. Trimming left V 3 bases short and J 3 bases short, with 6 bases between. CDR3 DNA sequence: TGTGCCAGCAGCCAGACAAACTATAATTCACCCCTCCACTTT. Residues: CASSQTNYNSPLHF.

There are a few counts of this clone. As DNA, the CDR3 is TGTGCCAGCAGTTTACCCACCGGGACGGCGGGAGGAAAACTGTTTTTT. It yields the protein CASSLPTGTAGGKLFF. The chain is built from TRBV28 and TRBJ1-4, with D perhaps TRBD1 (5 bases). Germline assignment: CDR1 MDHEN and CDR2 SYDVKM. The CDR3 consists of 16 residues. Trimming stripped 2 bases from V and 10 bases from J, with 20 bases between.

CDR3 amino acids: CASSSPVAKNIQYF. The DNA of the CDR3 is TGTGCCAGCAGTTCACCGGTTGCGAAAAACATTCAGTACTTC. This chain connects TRBV6-5 to TRBJ2-4, with unresolved D. The germline V gene encodes CDR1 MNHEY and CDR2 SVGAGI. CDR3 length: 14 amino acids. The V gene lost 4 bases and the J gene lost 4 bases, with 11 bases spanning the gap.

The genes are TRBV15 and TRBJ2-3; D is tentatively TRBD1 or TRBD2 (5 bases each). Germline V gene data show CDR1 as LNHNV and CDR2 as YYDKDF (reference sequence). Trimming cost V 5 bases and J 0 bases, with 12 bases left between them. The CDR3 is made up of 15 amino acids. Here the CDR3 reads CATSRRQGSTDTQYF. CDR3 coding DNA: TGTGCCACCAGCCGGAGGCAGGGCAGCACAGATACGCAGTATTTT. The whole variable domain, filled in from reference TRBV15 and TRBJ2-3, reads DAMVIQNPRYQVTQFGKPVTLSCSQTLNHNVMYWYQQKSSQAPKLLFHYYDKDFNNEADTPDNFQSRRPNTSFCFLDIRSPGLGDTAMYLCATSRRQGSTDTQYFGPGTRLTVL.

The CDR3 loop is CASSLVGVQQYF. Written as DNA, the CDR3 is TGTGCCAGCAGCTTGGTGGGGGTCCAGCAGTACTTC. The rearrangement joins TRBV5-8 to TRBJ2-7; D may be TRBD1 or TRBD2 (5 bases each). CDR1 is SGHTS, CDR2 YDEGEE, per germline. The ends were cut back, 0 bases at V and 8 bases at J, with 9 bases in the middle. There are 12 residues in the CDR3. The full variable domain, in which reference TRBV5-8 and TRBJ2-7 provide the parts outside the CDR3, is EAGVTQSPTHLIKTRGQQATLRCSPISGHTSVYWYQQALGLGLQFLLWYDEGEERNRGNFPPRFSGRQFPNYSSELNVNALELEDSALYLCASSLVGVQQYFGPGTRLTVT.

The CDR3 sequence: CASSPSFQPNGYTF. The CDR3, as DNA: TGTGCCAGCAGCCCCAGTTTCCAACCCAATGGCTACACCTTC. V is TRBV7-9 and J is TRBJ1-2, with D hard to call. CDR3 length: 14 residues. Trimming took 5 bases from V and 6 from J, leaving 16 bases between them. Germline-derived CDR1 and CDR2 are SEHNR and FQNEAQ (reference sequence). Looking up the rest from reference TRBV7-9 and TRBJ1-2 gives the full variable domain: DTGVSQNPRHKITKRGQNVTFRCDPISEHNRLYWYRQTLGQGPEFLTYFQNEAQLEKSRLLSDRFSAERPKGSFSTLEIQRTEQGDSAMYLCASSPSFQPNGYTFGSGTRLTVV.

V and J are TRBV12-3 or TRBV12-4 and TRBJ2-3, with D tentatively TRBD2 (5 bases). Trimming left V 5 bases short and J 8 bases short, with 14 bases between. There are 13 residues in the CDR3. CDR3 nucleotides: TGTGCCAGCAGTGCTAACCCCCGGGGTACGCAGTATTTT. Translating gives CASSANPRGTQYF.

The chain uses TRBV9 and TRBJ2-7; 7 bases match TRBD2. The CDR3 sequence is 15 residues long. Germline V gene lookup returns CDR1 SGDLS and CDR2 YYNGEE. V lost 0 bases to trimming and J lost 7 bases; unmatched junction nucleotides: 10. CDR3 coding DNA: TGTGCCAGCAGCGTAGGGAGGGAGGGCCCTAAAGAGCAGTACTTC. This gives the protein CASSVGREGPKEQYF.

This clone came up a few times. V and J are TRBV5-1 and TRBJ2-4; D is uncertain. V gave up 0 bases and J gave up 5 bases, with 6 bases separating them. Germline CDR1 and CDR2: SGHRS and YFSETQ. The CDR3 has 13 amino acids. The CDR3 here is CASSLDGQNIQYF. For the CDR3, the DNA is TGCGCCAGCAGCTTGGACGGACAAAACATTCAGTACTTC.

The gene calls are TRBV27 and TRBJ1-1; TRBD1 might be the D (6 bases). The CDR3 runs to 15 residues. The germline V and J ends were trimmed by 0 bases and 4 bases, with 12 bases remaining between them. The V gene's germline CDR1 is MNHEY and CDR2 SMNVEV (reference sequence). CDR3 in amino acids: CASSLSGGIGTEAFF. The DNA for the CDR3 is TGTGCCAGCAGTTTATCCGGGGGCATAGGCACTGAAGCTTTCTTT.